This TCR beta chain was found in a study of blood T cell repertoires in COVID-19 (TCRdb year 2020). Some background on the complete study: Samples covering the acute and convalescent phases of COVID-19 were provided by collaborators in the United States, Italy and Spain. The prospective study material was composed of cDNA or gDNA derived from T cells, B-cell-depleted T cells, or PBMCs. The dataset comprised deeply sampled blood TCRbeta repertoires from subjects exposed to, actively infected with, or recovered from COVID-19. The repertoires were released in a freely available public database meant as a resource for research on the immune response to SARS-CoV-2. Samples came from the ongoing ImmuneRACE study (first 160 participants) plus 1,254 subjects from 6 global collaborators. The sample metadata nearly always contained a de-identified subject ID, COVID-19 status, age in years and sex. Where available, HLA class I and class II types were taken from metadata supplied by the sample provider and were not determined by assay-based typing.

CDR1 MNHEY and CDR2 SVGAGI were looked up in the germline V gene. The CDR3 runs 14 amino acids, cysteine and phenylalanine included. Only the CDR3 DNA is retained, 42 bases long and in frame from the first base. Trimming takes 0 bases from V and 6 bases from J, and the germline ends sit 11 bases apart. The collaborating institutions used their own protocols to collect whole blood in K2EDTA tubes. For TCRbeta analysis, collaborators shipped samples as frozen whole blood, isolated PBMCs, or DNA extracted from either of those sample types. About this clone: Its antigen remains unidentified. It has no much larger one-base neighbor in the sample; base qualities were not kept.

Here is what the overall study found, with its caveats: The amount of clinical and demographic metadata varied by source and participant and was provided uncurated.

The immunoSEQ Assay, a bias-controlled multiplex PCR, was used to amplify TCRbeta CDR3 regions from genomic DNA. The published analysis was carried out like this. Nucleated cell counts per sample were estimated from amplification of reference gene primers within the assay. To quantify the absolute abundance of each unique TCRbeta CDR3 rearrangement, sequence reads were collapsed and filtered. For each sample, productive Simpson clonality was calculated by taking the square root of Simpson's diversity index across productive rearrangements. TCRdb stores this immuneACCESS table with in-frame sequences only. Part of the clones is absent; in the studies checked, under half of the shortfall reflects unresolved V genes, and no reason is known for the rest. For V, J and clone size, that table is used; D and trimming come from the DNA. Recorded for this sample are under 200,000 clones; 86% of them occurred a single time. 2.5% to 4% of the sample is in the top ten clones.

The rearrangement joined TRBV6-5 to TRBJ1-1, with the D gene uncertain. This clonotype was sampled from a man aged 65 to 79 with acute or convalescent COVID-19. The specimen sequenced was peripheral blood. CDR3 reads: CASSYSAERAEAFF. The nucleotides are TGTGCCAGCAGTTACTCGGCGGAGCGGGCTGAAGCTTTCTTT.